The next 28 T cell receptor beta chains were all read from a single sample in a study of post-analysis software for immune sequencing data. Presence of unique molecular identifiers characterized the TCR beta cDNA libraries. Each CDR3 protein gets one entry after TCRdb re-called the PCR reads with MiXCR. The sample carries about 500,000 distinct CDR3 sequences, less than 45% recorded once. These receptors' targets are unknown. Study-wide findings and caveats: Patients had higher frequencies than controls of about 5 TRBV segments, including TRBV5-6, TRBV5-1 and TRBV20-1.

The sample was blood. All receptors derive from a girl aged 10-17 years with multiple sclerosis.

The genes are TRBV7-9 and TRBJ2-5; D is undetermined. The DNA end favors TRBJ2-7, so the J call may be wrong. Germline CDR1 SEHNR, CDR2 FQNEAQ (reference sequence). There are 12 residues in the CDR3. CDR3 in DNA: TGTGCCAGCAGCTCGGCCTCGGACGAGCAGTACTTC. Amino acid sequence: CASSSASDEQYF.

This chain connects TRBV6-4 to TRBJ2-3; 8 nucleotides agree with TRBD2. The length of the CDR3 is 14 residues. Germline V lookup: CDR1 MRHNA, CDR2 SNTAGT. V shed 0 bases, J shed 6 bases, and the junction held 2 bases outside the gene matches. DNA of the CDR3: TGTGCCAGCAGTGACTCGCGGGGGGCCGATACGCAGTATTTT. Its protein is CASSDSRGADTQYF.

The chain recombines TRBV7-9 with TRBJ2-3; D possibly matches TRBD1 or TRBD2 (5 bases each). CDR3 length: 14 residues. CDR1 SEHNR and CDR2 FQNEAQ come from the germline V gene (reference sequence). V lost 4 bases and J lost 11, with 19 bases in between. The CDR3 DNA reads as TGTGCCAGCAGCTCCGAATGGGACGGCCTAAGGCAGTATTTT. Amino acid sequence: CASSSEWDGLRQYF.

This clonotype was seen only a few times. The chain links TRBV27 to TRBJ2-3; no reliable D call. The CDR3 is 13 residues long. Deletions cut 5 bases from V and 2 bases from J, with 8 bases between. The germline V gene encodes CDR1 MNHEY and CDR2 SMNVEV (reference sequence). CDR3 sequence (DNA): TGTGCCAGCAGTCGGACGTCCACAGATACGCAGTATTTT. Translated, it gives CASSRTSTDTQYF.

The chain links TRBV20-1 to TRBJ2-5; 7 bases are a match to TRBD1. J was trimmed by 4 bases and V by 5 bases; bases with no gene match: 10. The CDR3 is 14 residues long. Germline assignment: CDR1 DFQATT and CDR2 SNEGSKA (reference sequence). The CDR3 region is CSAPRQGIGETQYF. The CDR3 nucleotides read TGCAGTGCTCCACGACAGGGTATAGGAGAGACCCAGTACTTC.

The chain recombines TRBV11-2 with TRBJ2-7; 10 nucleotides align to TRBD1. V lost 2 bases to trimming and J lost 0 bases; unmatched junction nucleotides: 4. The CDR3 is 16 amino acids. Germline V gene sequence: CDR1 SGHAT, CDR2 FQNNGV. The chain's CDR3 is CASSLQGQGLSYEQYF. The DNA of the CDR3 is TGTGCCAGCAGCTTACAGGGACAGGGGCTCTCCTACGAGCAGTACTTC.

The genes are TRBV5-1 and TRBJ2-3, with 9 nucleotides matching TRBD1. V was clipped by 5 bases and J by 2 bases; unmatched bases: 12. Germline V gene lookup returns CDR1 SGHRS and CDR2 YFSETQ. This CDR3 is built from 17 residues. The CDR3 region is CASRYGTGPSLTDTQYF. CDR3 in DNA: TGCGCCAGCAGATACGGGACAGGGCCCTCCCTCACAGATACGCAGTATTTT.

V gene TRBV12-5 combines with J gene TRBJ2-3, with no clear D. There are 12 residues in the CDR3. The germline gives CDR1 LGHNT, CDR2 FRNRAP. V gave up 2 bases and J gave up 4 bases, with 4 bases separating them. This CDR3 reads CASGLTPDTQYF. For the CDR3, the DNA is TGTGCTAGTGGTTTGACACCAGATACGCAGTATTTT. Combining the CDR3 with reference TRBV12-5 and TRBJ2-3 gives the whole variable domain DARVTQTPRHKVTEMGQEVTMRCQPILGHNTVFWYRQTMMQGLELLAYFRNRAPLDDSGMPKDRFSAEMPDATLATLKIQPSEPRDSAVYFCASGLTPDTQYFGPGTRLTVL.

This clonotype was seen more than once but under ten times. The chain combines TRBV28 with TRBJ2-5; the D gene is possibly TRBD2 (6 bases). The end of the DNA is better explained by TRBJ2-7, so the J call may be wrong. The germline V gene has CDR1 MDHEN and CDR2 SYDVKM. CDR3 length: 15 residues. CDR3 region: CASRRRGGRTYEQYF. CDR3 coding DNA: TGTGCCAGCAGGCGCCGCGGAGGGCGAACCTACGAGCAGTACTTC.

This clonotype was detected only a few times. V is TRBV7-2 and J is TRBJ2-1; D ambiguous. CDR3 size: 11 residues. The V gene's germline CDR1 is SGHTA and CDR2 FQGNSA. V lost 5 bases, J lost 10 bases, and 9 bases lay in between. CDR3 in amino acids: CASSADLEQFF. The CDR3 nucleotides read TGTGCCAGCAGCGCGGACCTCGAGCAGTTCTTC.

This rearrangement joins TRBV7-2 to TRBJ2-5, with D tentatively TRBD2 (6 bases). Per germline, CDR1 SGHTA and CDR2 FQGNSA. The CDR3 contains 15 residues. Trimming shortened V by 2 bases and J by 4 bases, and 14 bases separated the two germline ends. The CDR3 loop is CASSLSVADIETQYF. The DNA of the CDR3 is TGTGCCAGCAGCTTATCGGTAGCGGACATAGAGACCCAGTACTTC.

The CDR3 protein is CASSHRTGRNTEAFF. CDR3 nucleotide sequence: TGTGCCAGCAGCCACCGGACAGGGCGGAACACTGAAGCTTTCTTT. The chain carries TRBV11-1 and TRBJ1-1; 8 bases agree with TRBD1. Germline V gene data show CDR1 as SGHAT and CDR2 as FQDESV (reference sequence). J gave up 1 base and V 5 bases, and 6 bases lay outside the gene matches. This CDR3 spans 15 amino acids.

The rearrangement uses TRBV5-1 and TRBJ2-1, with TRBD2 matching over 9 bases. V shed 0 bases and J 8 bases; nucleotides not matched to a gene: 3. Looked up from germline, CDR1 is SGHRS and CDR2 is YFSETQ. This CDR3 is built from 14 residues. As DNA, the CDR3 is TGCGCCAGCAGCTTGGTGGCGGGGGGGGATGAGCAGTTCTTC. Residues: CASSLVAGGDEQFF.

The rearrangement uses TRBV12-3 or TRBV12-4 and TRBJ2-4, with D perhaps matching TRBD1 or TRBD2 (6 bases each). The J call may be wrong; the DNA end is better matched by TRBJ2-7. The CDR3 contains 14 residues. The CDR3 is CASREGGSTYEQYF. CDR3 coding DNA: TGTGCCAGCAGAGAAGGGGGGTCAACCTACGAGCAGTACTTC.

J is TRBJ2-7 and V is TRBV15; 7 bases map to TRBD1. Germline values: CDR1 LNHNV, CDR2 YYDKDF (reference sequence). After removal of 5 bases from V and 0 bases from J, the junction contained 10 bases not matched to a gene. The CDR3 has 16 residues. CDR3 protein: CATSPRPTGPSYEQYF. For the CDR3, the DNA is TGTGCCACCAGCCCCCGACCGACAGGGCCCTCCTACGAGCAGTACTTC.

The chain is built from TRBV20-1 and TRBJ2-1; D ambiguous. The CDR3 contains 16 residues. V lost 1 base and J 0 bases, leaving 13 bases between the germline ends. Per the germline V gene, CDR1 is DFQATT and CDR2 is SNEGSKA (reference sequence). CDR3 loop: CSARAYKTSSYNEQFF. The CDR3 nucleotides read TGCAGTGCTAGAGCCTACAAGACGAGCTCCTACAATGAGCAGTTCTTC.

The CDR3 bases are TGTGCCAGCTTGCAGGGGGTTGCAAACTATGGCTACACCTTC. It codes for CASLQGVANYGYTF. The chain is built from TRBV28 and TRBJ1-2; TRBD1 matches 7 bases. Germline V gene data show CDR1 as MDHEN and CDR2 as SYDVKM. This CDR3 has 14 residues. V gave up 8 bases and J gave up 2 bases; unmatched junction bases: 8.

The chain uses TRBV20-1 and TRBJ2-1; 10 bases agree with TRBD2. The germline CDR1 and CDR2 sequences are DFQATT and SNEGSKA (reference sequence). Germline trimming cut 7 bases from V and 9 bases from J; bases unmatched to any gene: 18. This CDR3 has 16 residues. The CDR3, as DNA: TGCAGTGGCCACCCGTCTAGCGGGAGTGTTGCTGGTGAGCAGTTCTTC. Amino acid sequence: CSGHPSSGSVAGEQFF.

The chain links TRBV27 to TRBJ2-1; 11 nucleotides agree with TRBD1. Per the germline V gene, CDR1 is MNHEY and CDR2 is SMNVEV (reference sequence). After removal of 2 bases from V and 3 bases from J, the junction contained 9 bases not matched to a gene. This CDR3 has 18 residues. CDR3: CASSLAGGGTGGYNEQFF. In nucleotides, the CDR3 is TGTGCCAGCAGTTTAGCGGGCGGCGGGACAGGGGGCTACAATGAGCAGTTCTTC.

This chain joins TRBV18 and TRBJ2-5; 12 nucleotides line up with TRBD2. Trimming cost V 2 bases and J 0 bases; bases outside gene matches: 4. CDR3 length: 17 amino acids. The germline V gene encodes CDR1 KGHSH and CDR2 LQKENI. CDR3 DNA: TGTGCCAGCTCACCATTCTGGACTAGCGGGAACCAAGAGACCCAGTACTTC. This translates into CASSPFWTSGNQETQYF.

V usage is TRBV5-1 and J usage is TRBJ2-5; tentatively, D is TRBD1 (6 bases). Looked up from germline, CDR1 is SGHRS and CDR2 is YFSETQ. The CDR3 sequence is 16 residues long. V was clipped by 4 bases and J by 4 bases, with 20 bases between them. As DNA, the CDR3 is TGCGCCAGCAGCCCCTACACAGGGTCAGAGGGAGAGACCCAGTACTTC. Translation gives CASSPYTGSEGETQYF.

The table lists this clonotype with a few counts. The gene calls are TRBV5-1 and TRBJ2-7; D not resolved. This CDR3 spans 14 amino acids. Trimming shortened V by 0 bases and J by 0 bases, and 7 bases separated the two germline ends. CDR1 is SGHRS and CDR2 is YFSETQ in the germline V gene. CDR3 loop: CASSLDSFSYEQYF. CDR3 sequence (DNA): TGCGCCAGCAGCTTGGACAGCTTCTCCTACGAGCAGTACTTC.

Notes on this clonotype: No conserved phenylalanine or tryptophan ends this CDR3, so it is likely a read error. The chain carries TRBV12-3 or TRBV12-4 and TRBJ2-3; tentative D call: TRBD1 (5 bases). This CDR3 comprises 13 residues. Trimming took off 5 bases at V and 4 bases at J, with 10 bases between the two ends. The CDR3 DNA is TGTGCCAGCAGTACGCAGGGCGCAGATACGCAGTATTCT. Amino acids: CASSTQGADTQYS.

This clonotype was recorded a few times. The V and J genes are TRBV20-1 and TRBJ2-1, with a possible D match to TRBD2 (6 bases). Trimming shortened V by 3 bases and J by 0 bases, and 12 bases separated the two germline ends. Germline CDR1 reads DFQATT; CDR2 reads SNEGSKA (reference sequence). The CDR3 runs 15 residues. The CDR3 bases are TGCAGTGCTAGCCTCGGGGGAGTCTCCTACAATGAGCAGTTCTTC. Translating gives CSASLGGVSYNEQFF.

This chain's CDR3 is CASSQEGGAGVINEQFF. In nucleotides, the CDR3 is TGCGCCAGCAGCCAAGAAGGGGGTGCGGGAGTAATCAATGAGCAGTTCTTC. This chain uses TRBV4-3 with TRBJ2-1, with D perhaps matching TRBD2 (7 bases). This CDR3 has 17 residues. Germline CDR1 is LGHNA and CDR2 is YSLEER. V dropped 0 bases and J dropped 6 bases, with 18 bases sitting between them.

The chain couples TRBV9 to TRBJ2-3; no clear D. The CDR3 spans 16 residues. Germline V CDR1 and CDR2: SGDLS, YYNGEE. V lost 0 bases to trimming and J lost 4 bases, with 15 bases between them. The CDR3 DNA reads as TGTGCCAGCAGCGTAGATAACCCAAGCAACGCAGATACGCAGTATTTT. Translating it yields CASSVDNPSNADTQYF.

This clonotype was seen at least ten times. This chain joins TRBV6-6 and TRBJ1-2; weak D call: TRBD1 (5 bases). Per germline, CDR1 MNHNY and CDR2 SVGAGI (reference sequence). This CDR3 has 15 residues. V shed 6 bases and J shed 0 bases, with 14 bases lying between them. The CDR3 protein is CASSLYGAANYGYTF. CDR3 nucleotide sequence: TGTGCCAGCAGCCTTTACGGGGCGGCTAACTATGGCTACACCTTC.

The chain is built from TRBV20-1 and TRBJ2-3; a weak D match, TRBD2 (5 bases). CDR3 size: 14 residues. Per germline, CDR1 DFQATT and CDR2 SNEGSKA (reference sequence). V gave up 3 bases and J gave up 2 bases, with 12 bases separating them. The CDR3 sequence is CSARASPFTDTQYF. DNA for the CDR3: TGCAGTGCTAGGGCTAGCCCATTCACAGATACGCAGTATTTT.